This TCR beta chain was identified during a study of immune cell composition in non-small cell lung cancer. Concerning this clone: Antigen unknown.

The germline CDR1 and CDR2 sequences are LNHDA and SQIVND (reference sequence). CDR3 length: 14 amino acids. V lost 9 bases, J lost 6 bases, and 8 bases stayed unmatched. Whole-study results and caveats: Lung adenocarcinomas had lower top 10 clone scores and clonality than squamous tumours. Adenocarcinomas with higher top tumour-associated clone frequency had more reactive TILs.

Generated by immunoSEQ multiplex PCR, the TCRdb table keeps only in-frame clones and is missing some. The repertoire holds approximately 2,800 clones, with around 76% as singletons. The chain uses TRBV19 and TRBJ1-5; TRBD1 matches at 10 bases. The TCR was taken from a human donor with non-small cell lung cancer. Sequences were obtained from lung tumor tissue. The CDR3 DNA follows: TGTGCCAGCCGGGACAGGGGAAGGCGTCAGCCCCAGCATTTT. Translated, it gives CASRDRGRRQPQHF.